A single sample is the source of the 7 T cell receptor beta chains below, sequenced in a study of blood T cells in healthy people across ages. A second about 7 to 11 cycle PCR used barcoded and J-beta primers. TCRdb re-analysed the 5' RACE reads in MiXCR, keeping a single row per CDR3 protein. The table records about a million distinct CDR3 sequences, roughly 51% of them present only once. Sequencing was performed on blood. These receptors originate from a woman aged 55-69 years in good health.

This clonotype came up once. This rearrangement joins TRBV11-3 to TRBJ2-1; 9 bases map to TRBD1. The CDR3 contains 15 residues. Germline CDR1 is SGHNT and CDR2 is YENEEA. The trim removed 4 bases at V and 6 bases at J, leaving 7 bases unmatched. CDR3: CASSYGTGSFNEQFF. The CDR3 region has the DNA TGTGCCAGCAGCTATGGGACAGGGTCATTCAATGAGCAGTTCTTC.

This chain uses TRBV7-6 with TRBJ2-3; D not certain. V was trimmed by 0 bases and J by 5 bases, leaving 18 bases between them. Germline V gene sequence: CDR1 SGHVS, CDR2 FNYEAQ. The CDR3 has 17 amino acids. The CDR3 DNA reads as TGTGCCAGCAGCTTAGCCGCGACCGGGCTTCGTAGAGATACGCAGTATTTT. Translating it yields CASSLAATGLRRDTQYF.

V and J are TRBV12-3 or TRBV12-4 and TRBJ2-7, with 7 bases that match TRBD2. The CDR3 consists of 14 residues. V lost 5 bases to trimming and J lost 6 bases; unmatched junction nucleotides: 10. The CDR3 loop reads CASSLPRGGPEQYF. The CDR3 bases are TGTGCCAGCAGTCTCCCCCGGGGAGGGCCCGAGCAGTACTTC.

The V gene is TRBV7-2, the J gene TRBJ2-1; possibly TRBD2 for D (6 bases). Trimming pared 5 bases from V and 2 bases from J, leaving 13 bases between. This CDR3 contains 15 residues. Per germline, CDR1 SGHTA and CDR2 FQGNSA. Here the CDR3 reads CASSVQASAYNEQFF. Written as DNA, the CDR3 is TGTGCCAGCAGCGTACAGGCTAGCGCCTACAATGAGCAGTTCTTC.

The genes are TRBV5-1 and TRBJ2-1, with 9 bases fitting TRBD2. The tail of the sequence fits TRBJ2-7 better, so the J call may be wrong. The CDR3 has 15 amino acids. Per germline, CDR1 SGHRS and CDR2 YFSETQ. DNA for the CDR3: TGCGCCAGCAAGACCGGGACTAGCCTCTACAATGAGCAGTACTTC. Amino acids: CASKTGTSLYNEQYF.

The CDR3 DNA sequence: TGCGCCAGCAGCCAACAACTGTACGGGGAGCTGTTTTTT. Its protein product is CASSQQLYGELFF. The rearrangement links TRBV4-1 to TRBJ2-2, with D unresolved. With 2 bases removed from V and 7 bases from J, the gap between germline ends came to 8 bases. Germline V gives CDR1 MGHRA, CDR2 YSYEKL. The CDR3 runs 13 residues.

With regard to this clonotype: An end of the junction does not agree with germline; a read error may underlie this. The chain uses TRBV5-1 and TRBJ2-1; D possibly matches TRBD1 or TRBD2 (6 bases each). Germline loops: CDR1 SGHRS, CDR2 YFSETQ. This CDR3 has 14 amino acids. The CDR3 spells CAGSLGGGYNEQFF. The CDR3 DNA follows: TGCGCCGGCAGCTTGGGGGGCGGATACAATGAGCAGTTCTTC.